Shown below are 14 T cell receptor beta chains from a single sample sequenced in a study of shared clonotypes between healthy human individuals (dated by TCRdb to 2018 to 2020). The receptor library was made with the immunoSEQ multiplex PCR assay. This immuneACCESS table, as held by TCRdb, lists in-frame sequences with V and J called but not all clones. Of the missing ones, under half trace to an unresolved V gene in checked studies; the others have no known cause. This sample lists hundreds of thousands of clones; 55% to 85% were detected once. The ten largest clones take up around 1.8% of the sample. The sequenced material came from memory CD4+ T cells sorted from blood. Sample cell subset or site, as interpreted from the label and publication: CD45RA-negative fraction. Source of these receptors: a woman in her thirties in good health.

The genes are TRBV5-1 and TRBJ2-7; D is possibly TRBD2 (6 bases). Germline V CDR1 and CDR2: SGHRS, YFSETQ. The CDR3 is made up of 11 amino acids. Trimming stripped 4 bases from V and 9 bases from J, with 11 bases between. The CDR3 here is CASSGGTSQYF. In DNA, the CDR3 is TGCGCCAGCAGCGGGGGGACGTCGCAGTACTTC. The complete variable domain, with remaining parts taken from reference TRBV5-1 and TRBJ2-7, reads KAGVTQTPRYLIKTRGQQVTLSCSPISGHRSVSWYQQTPGQGLQFLFEYFSETQRNKGNFPGRFSGRQFSNSRSEMNVSTLELGDSALYLCASSGGTSQYFGPGTRLTVT.

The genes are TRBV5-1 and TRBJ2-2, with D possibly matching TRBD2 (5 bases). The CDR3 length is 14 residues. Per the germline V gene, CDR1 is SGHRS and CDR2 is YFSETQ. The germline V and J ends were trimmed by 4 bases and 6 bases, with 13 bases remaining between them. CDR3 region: CASSLPSGSGELFF. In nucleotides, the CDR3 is TGCGCCAGCAGCCTGCCAAGCGGATCCGGGGAGCTGTTTTTT.

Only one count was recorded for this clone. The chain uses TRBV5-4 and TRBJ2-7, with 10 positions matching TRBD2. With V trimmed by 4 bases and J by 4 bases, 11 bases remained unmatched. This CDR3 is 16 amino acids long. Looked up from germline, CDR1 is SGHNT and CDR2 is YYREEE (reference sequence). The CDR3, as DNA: TGTGCCAGCAGCGCGGGGGGACTAGCGACTTTTTACGAGCAGTACTTC. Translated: CASSAGGLATFYEQYF.

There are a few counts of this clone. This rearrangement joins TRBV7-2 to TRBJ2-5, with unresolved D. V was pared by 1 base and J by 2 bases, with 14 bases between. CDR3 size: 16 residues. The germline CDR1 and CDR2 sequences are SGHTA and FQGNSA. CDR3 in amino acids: CASSLGSGIVQETQYF. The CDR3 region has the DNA TGTGCCAGCAGCTTAGGATCAGGCATAGTTCAAGAGACCCAGTACTTC.

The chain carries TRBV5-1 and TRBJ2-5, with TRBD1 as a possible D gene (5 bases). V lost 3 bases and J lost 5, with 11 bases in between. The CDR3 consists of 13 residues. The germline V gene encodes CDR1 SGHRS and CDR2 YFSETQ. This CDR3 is CASSSTELETQYF. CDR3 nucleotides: TGCGCCAGCAGCTCGACAGAGTTGGAGACCCAGTACTTC.

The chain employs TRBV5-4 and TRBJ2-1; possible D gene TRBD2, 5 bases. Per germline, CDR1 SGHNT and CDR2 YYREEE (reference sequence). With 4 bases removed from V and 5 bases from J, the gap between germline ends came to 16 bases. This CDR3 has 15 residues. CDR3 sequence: CASSQARRDHNEQFF. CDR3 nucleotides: TGTGCCAGCAGCCAGGCCCGCCGGGATCACAATGAGCAGTTCTTC.

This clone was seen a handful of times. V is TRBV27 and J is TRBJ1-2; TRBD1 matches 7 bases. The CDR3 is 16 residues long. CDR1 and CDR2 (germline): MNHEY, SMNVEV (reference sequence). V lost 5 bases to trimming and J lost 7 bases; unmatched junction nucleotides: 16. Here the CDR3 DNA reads TGTGCCAGCAGTCCCGGACAGGCTGGCCCCTTACGTGGCTACACCTTC. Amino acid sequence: CASSPGQAGPLRGYTF.

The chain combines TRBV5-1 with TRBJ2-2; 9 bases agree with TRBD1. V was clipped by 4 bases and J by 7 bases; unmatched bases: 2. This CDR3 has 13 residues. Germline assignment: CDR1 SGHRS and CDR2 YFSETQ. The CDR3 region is CASSGTGYGELFF. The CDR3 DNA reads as TGCGCCAGCAGCGGGACAGGGTACGGGGAGCTGTTTTTT.

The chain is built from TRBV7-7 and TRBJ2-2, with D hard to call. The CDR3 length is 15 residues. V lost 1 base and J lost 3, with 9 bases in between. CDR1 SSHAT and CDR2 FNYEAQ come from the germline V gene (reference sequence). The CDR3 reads CASSLGLGYTGELFF. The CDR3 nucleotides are TGTGCCAGCAGCTTAGGATTGGGGTACACCGGGGAGCTGTTTTTT.

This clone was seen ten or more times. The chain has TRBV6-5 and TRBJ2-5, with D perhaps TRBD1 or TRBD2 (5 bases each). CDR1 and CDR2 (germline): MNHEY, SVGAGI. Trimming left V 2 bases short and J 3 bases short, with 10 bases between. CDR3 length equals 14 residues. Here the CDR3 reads CASSYGDVEETQYF. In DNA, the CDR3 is TGTGCCAGCAGTTACGGGGACGTAGAAGAGACCCAGTACTTC.

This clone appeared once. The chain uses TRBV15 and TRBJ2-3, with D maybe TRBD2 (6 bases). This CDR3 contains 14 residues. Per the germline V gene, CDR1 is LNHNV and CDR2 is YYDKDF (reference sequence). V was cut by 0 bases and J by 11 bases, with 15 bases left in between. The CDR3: CATSREASAPEQYF. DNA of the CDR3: TGTGCCACCAGCAGAGAGGCTAGCGCGCCAGAGCAGTATTTT.

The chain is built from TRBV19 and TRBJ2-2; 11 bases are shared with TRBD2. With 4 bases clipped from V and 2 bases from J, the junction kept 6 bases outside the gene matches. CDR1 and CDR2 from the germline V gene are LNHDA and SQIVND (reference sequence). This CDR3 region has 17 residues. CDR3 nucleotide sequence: TGTGCCAGTAGTAGAGTAGCGGGAGGGCTAAACACCGGGGAGCTGTTTTTT. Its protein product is CASSRVAGGLNTGELFF.

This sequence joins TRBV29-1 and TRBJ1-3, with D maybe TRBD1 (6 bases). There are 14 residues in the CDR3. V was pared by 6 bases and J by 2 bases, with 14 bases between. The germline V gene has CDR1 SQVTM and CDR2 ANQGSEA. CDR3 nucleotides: TGCAGCGTCAGCGGGGGCATTCCTGGAAACACCATATATTTT. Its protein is CSVSGGIPGNTIYF.

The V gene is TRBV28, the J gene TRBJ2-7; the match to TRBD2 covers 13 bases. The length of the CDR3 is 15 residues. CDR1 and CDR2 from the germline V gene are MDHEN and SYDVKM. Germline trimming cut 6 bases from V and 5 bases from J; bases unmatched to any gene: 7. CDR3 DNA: TGTGCCAGCAGAACAGGACTAGCGGGAGTCCACGAGCAGTACTTC. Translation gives CASRTGLAGVHEQYF.